A single sample gave rise to the 25 T cell receptor beta chains below, sequenced in a study of blood T cell repertoires in COVID-19. TCRdb keeps only in-frame clones here, not all; method: immunoSEQ multiplex PCR. The data hold around 260,000 clones, with around four fifths observed a single time. The specimen was peripheral blood. The receptors were sampled from a woman aged 50 to 65 who had recovered from COVID-19.

The chain uses TRBV11-2 and TRBJ1-2; unclear D gene. Trimming cost V 2 bases and J 1 base, with 11 bases left between them. The CDR3 runs to 15 residues. Germline CDR1 SGHAT, CDR2 FQNNGV. CDR3 residues: CASSLSAGDNYGYTF. CDR3 nucleotides: TGTGCCAGCAGCTTATCGGCGGGTGATAACTATGGCTACACCTTC.

This clone was observed a single time. J is TRBJ1-5 and V is TRBV12-5; tentatively, D is TRBD1 (5 bases). Per germline, CDR1 LGHNT and CDR2 FRNRAP. V lost 3 bases, J lost 7 bases, and 10 bases lay in between. The CDR3 runs 13 residues. The CDR3 region is CASGLRGYQPQHF. Here the CDR3 DNA reads TGTGCTAGTGGTTTAAGGGGATACCAGCCCCAGCATTTT.

V is TRBV6-5 and J is TRBJ2-7; TRBD1 agrees at 8 bases. The J segment lost 2 bases and the V segment lost 0 bases, leaving 3 bases of the junction unmatched. Germline loops: CDR1 MNHEY, CDR2 SVGAGI. The CDR3 totals 15 residues. CDR3 region: CASSYSIQGAYEQYF. CDR3 bases: TGTGCCAGCAGTTACTCGATACAGGGGGCCTACGAGCAGTACTTC.

This rearrangement joins TRBV7-8 to TRBJ1-3; D is perhaps TRBD1 (6 bases). Germline-derived CDR1 and CDR2 are SGHVS and FQNEAQ. Trimming shortened V by 1 base and J by 4 bases, and 11 bases separated the two germline ends. The CDR3 runs to 15 residues. CDR3 nucleotides: TGTGCCAGCAGCTTAGACAGGGTTTACGGAAACACCATATATTTT. Residues: CASSLDRVYGNTIYF.

The table lists this clone with a few counts. The rearrangement uses TRBV6-2 or TRBV6-3 and TRBJ1-2; D is ambiguous. Germline loops: CDR1 MNHEY, CDR2 SVGEGT. The ends were cut back, 4 bases at V and 8 bases at J, with 26 bases in the middle. This CDR3 contains 17 residues. CDR3 residues: CASSSPAIGLGGRGYTF. The CDR3 DNA reads as TGTGCCAGCAGTTCCCCTGCAATCGGACTGGGCGGTAGGGGCTACACCTTC.

This clone was found once. The gene calls are TRBV3-1 (or the pseudogene TRBV3-2) and TRBJ2-5, with D possibly matching TRBD1 (6 bases). The CDR3 spans 15 residues. The V gene's germline CDR1 is LGHDT and CDR2 YNNKEL (reference sequence). The V end lost 4 bases, the J end lost 2 bases, and 14 bases lay between the germline ends. CDR3 region: CASSRQAMAQETQYF. As DNA, the CDR3 is TGTGCCAGCAGCCGACAGGCCATGGCGCAAGAGACCCAGTACTTC.

The chain recombines TRBV21-1 with TRBJ2-5; the DNA was not compared with TRBD1, the D call given in the table. TRBV21-1 is described as a pseudogene. CDR3 size: 15 residues. The CDR3 loop reads CASSKVSTEQETQYF. CDR3 nucleotide sequence: TGTGCCAGCAGCAAAGTAAGCACAGAACAAGAGACCCAGTACTTC.

The genes are TRBV15 and TRBJ2-7, with a possible D match to TRBD2 (5 bases). The CDR3 is 11 amino acids. Germline V CDR1 and CDR2: LNHNV, YYDKDF (reference sequence). The V and J ends lost 5 bases and 5 bases respectively, with 7 bases between them. For the CDR3, the DNA is TGTGCCACCAGCTGGGGAGACGAGCAGTACTTC. Translated, it gives CATSWGDEQYF.

This rearrangement joins TRBV13 to TRBJ1-1, with 8 nucleotides matching TRBD1. Germline CDR1 is PRHDT and CDR2 is FYEKMQ (reference sequence). V shed 5 bases and J 5 bases; nucleotides not matched to a gene: 10. CDR3 length equals 15 residues. The CDR3, as DNA: TGTGCCAGCAGCCGTGAATCAAGACAGGGGACTGAAGCTTTCTTT. This sequence encodes CASSRESRQGTEAFF.

This clone was found a few times. The chain has TRBV27 and TRBJ2-7; 10 bases map to TRBD1. Germline values: CDR1 MNHEY, CDR2 SMNVEV (reference sequence). The CDR3 is 17 amino acids. Trimming at V came to 5 bases and at J to 7 bases, leaving 17 bases not matched to a gene. CDR3 DNA sequence: TGTGCCAGCAGTCTACAACCACCCGGGACAGGGGTGCGAGAGCAGTACTTC. It is translated as CASSLQPPGTGVREQYF.

V and J are TRBV4-1 and TRBJ2-7; the match to TRBD1 covers 7 bases. From germline, CDR1 is MGHRA and CDR2 YSYEKL. Germline trimming cut 5 bases from V and 3 bases from J; bases unmatched to any gene: 10. The CDR3 runs to 15 residues. The CDR3 nucleotides are TGCGCCAGCAGCGACTCCGACAGGGCTCTCTACGAGCAGTACTTC. This translates into CASSDSDRALYEQYF.

The V gene is TRBV18, the J gene TRBJ1-2; D ambiguous. Germline V gives CDR1 KGHSH, CDR2 LQKENI. Trimming removed 1 base at V and 4 bases at J, with 7 bases between. This CDR3 spans 13 amino acids. CDR3 region: CASSPLELYGYTF. The CDR3 bases are TGTGCCAGCTCACCACTGGAGCTCTATGGCTACACCTTC.

This clone has more than one count but fewer than ten. This rearrangement joins TRBV18 to TRBJ1-5, with 11 bases aligning to TRBD1. The CDR3 totals 15 residues. Germline V gives CDR1 KGHSH, CDR2 LQKENI. V lost 4 bases to trimming and J lost 5 bases; unmatched junction nucleotides: 4. CDR3 DNA: TGTGCCAGCTCACGGCGGACAGGGGGCTATCAGCCCCAGCATTTT. As protein: CASSRRTGGYQPQHF.

The V gene is TRBV2, the J gene TRBJ2-2; 13 bases fit TRBD2. V was pared by 4 bases and J by 5 bases, with 10 bases of the junction left unmatched. Germline assignment: CDR1 SNHLY and CDR2 FYNNEI. The CDR3 extends over 18 amino acids. CDR3 DNA: TGTGCCAGCAGTGTCCCCTTGGGACTAGCGGGACCTACCGGGGAGCTGTTTTTT. Encoded protein: CASSVPLGLAGPTGELFF.

The CDR3 region has the DNA TGTGCCAGCAGTTACTTACAGGGGGGGCCCCAGCATTTT. Encoded protein: CASSYLQGGPQHF. The chain employs TRBV6-6 and TRBJ1-5; TRBD1 agrees at 8 bases. The CDR3 loop spans 13 amino acids. Germline V lookup: CDR1 MNHNY, CDR2 SVGAGI (reference sequence). V dropped 1 base and J dropped 9; count of bases not matched to a gene: 2.

This rearrangement joins TRBV2 to TRBJ1-4; TRBD1 agrees at 8 bases. Trimming removed 6 bases from V and 1 base from J; junction bases left unmatched: 7. Germline lookup yields CDR1 SNHLY and CDR2 FYNNEI. The CDR3 contains 16 residues. DNA for the CDR3: TGTGCCAGCAGCCCGGACAGGGCCAGAACTAATGAAAAACTGTTTTTT. Encoded protein: CASSPDRARTNEKLFF.

The chain recombines TRBV27 with TRBJ2-3; 12 bases fit TRBD2. Germline V lookup: CDR1 MNHEY, CDR2 SMNVEV (reference sequence). The trim removed 0 bases at V and 5 bases at J, leaving 6 bases unmatched. The CDR3 has 17 residues. CDR3 residues: CASSLSGLAGGRDTQYF. CDR3 nucleotides: TGTGCCAGCAGTTTATCGGGGCTAGCGGGGGGGCGAGATACGCAGTATTTT.

The V and J genes are TRBV28 and TRBJ1-6, with 8 bases fitting TRBD1. The CDR3 extends over 15 amino acids. Looked up from germline, CDR1 is MDHEN and CDR2 is SYDVKM. The V segment lost 5 bases and the J segment 6 bases; nucleotides outside the gene matches: 6. Written as DNA, the CDR3 is TGTGCCAGCAGTGCCGGACAGGGTTCTAATTCACCCCTCCACTTT. Translating gives CASSAGQGSNSPLHF.

J is TRBJ2-3 and V is TRBV7-3, with 7 bases matching TRBD2. This CDR3 comprises 15 residues. Germline CDR1 SGHTA, CDR2 FQGTGA. The V and J ends lost 3 bases and 0 bases, in that order; junction bases with no gene match: 3. The CDR3 region is CASSLLAASTDTQYF. The CDR3 region has the DNA TGTGCCAGCAGCTTGCTAGCGGCTAGCACAGATACGCAGTATTTT.

This chain links TRBV6-2 or TRBV6-3 with TRBJ1-1; no clear D. From germline, CDR1 is MNHEY and CDR2 SVGEGT. Trimming cost V 4 bases and J 0 bases, with 9 bases left between them. This CDR3 spans 14 amino acids. In DNA form, the CDR3 reads TGTGCCAGCAGTTCAGGCCAGCTGAACACTGAAGCTTTCTTT. Its translation is CASSSGQLNTEAFF.

The V and J genes are TRBV6-6 and TRBJ1-6; D is uncertain. V was cut by 4 bases and J by 7 bases, with 8 bases left in between. Germline V gene lookup returns CDR1 MNHNY and CDR2 SVGAGI (reference sequence). The CDR3 extends over 13 amino acids. The CDR3, as DNA: TGTGCCAGCAGTTCAGGCTCCAATTCACCCCTCCACTTT. Translated: CASSSGSNSPLHF.

This clone showed up just once. The chain employs TRBV5-1 and TRBJ2-1; TRBD1 matches 10 bases. The trim removed 6 bases at V and 5 bases at J, leaving 5 bases unmatched. CDR1 SGHRS and CDR2 YFSETQ come from the germline V gene. There are 14 residues in the CDR3. The CDR3 loop reads CASTPGQGNNEQFF. CDR3 DNA: TGCGCCAGCACCCCGGGACAGGGGAACAATGAGCAGTTCTTC.

This clone was seen just once. The CDR3 region is CASSFRLAGLSTDTQYF. The DNA of the CDR3 is TGTGCCAGCAGCTTCCGACTAGCGGGCCTAAGCACAGATACGCAGTATTTT. V gene TRBV7-3 combines with J gene TRBJ2-3; TRBD2 agrees at 10 bases. Germline values: CDR1 SGHTA, CDR2 FQGTGA. The CDR3 length is 17 residues. The V and J ends lost 3 bases and 0 bases, in that order; junction bases with no gene match: 6.

CDR3 in DNA: TGTGCCAGCAGCAAACATCGGGGGGTCTACAATCAGCCCCAGCATTTT. Amino acid sequence: CASSKHRGVYNQPQHF. The V gene is TRBV21-1, the J gene TRBJ1-5. TRBV21-1 is an annotated pseudogene. The CDR3 consists of 16 residues.

J is TRBJ1-5 and V is TRBV27, with D possibly being TRBD1 (6 bases). Trimming cost V 5 bases and J 6 bases, with 11 bases left between them. The CDR3 has 13 residues. Germline-derived CDR1 and CDR2 are MNHEY and SMNVEV (reference sequence). The CDR3 is CASSIGGVQPQHF. The CDR3 nucleotides are TGTGCCAGCAGTATAGGGGGGGTTCAGCCCCAGCATTTT.